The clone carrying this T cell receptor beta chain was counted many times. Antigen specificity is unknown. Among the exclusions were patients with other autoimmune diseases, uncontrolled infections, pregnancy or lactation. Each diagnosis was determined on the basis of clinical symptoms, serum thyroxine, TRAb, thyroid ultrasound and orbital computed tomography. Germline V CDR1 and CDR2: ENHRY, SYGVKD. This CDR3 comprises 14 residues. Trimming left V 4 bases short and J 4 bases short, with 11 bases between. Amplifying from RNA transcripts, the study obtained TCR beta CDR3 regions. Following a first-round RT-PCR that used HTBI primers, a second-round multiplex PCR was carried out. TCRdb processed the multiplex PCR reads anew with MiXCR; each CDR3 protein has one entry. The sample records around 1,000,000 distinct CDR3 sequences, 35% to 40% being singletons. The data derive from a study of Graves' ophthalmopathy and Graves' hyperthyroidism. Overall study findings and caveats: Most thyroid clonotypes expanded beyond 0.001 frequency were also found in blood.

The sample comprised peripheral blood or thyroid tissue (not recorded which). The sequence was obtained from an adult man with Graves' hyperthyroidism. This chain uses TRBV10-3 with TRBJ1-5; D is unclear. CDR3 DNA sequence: TGTGCCATCAGTGTAACGAATACTAATCAGCCCCAGCATTTT. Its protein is CAISVTNTNQPQHF.